The present TCR beta chain was sequenced within a study of T cell responses to AZD1222 COVID-19 vaccine. Concerning this clone itself: Its specificity is unknown.

The data were produced by immunoSEQ multiplex PCR, yet TCRdb's version contains in-frame clones alone and is incomplete. The table includes 70,000 or so clones, around 86% detected once. The length of the CDR3 is 17 residues. Findings and caveats of the study: At 160-218 and 743-854, vaccine-associated CD4 TCRs were dominant, and they spanned spike. Scientists sampled the repertoires only once the peak T cell response had passed. Clonal diversity may have been underestimated in mostly white British donors. Once two AZD1222 doses were given, Spike-specific TCR breadth and depth went up.

The starting material was peripheral blood, obtained on day 0 of AZD1222 vaccination. V usage is TRBV1 and J usage is TRBJ1-3. TRBV1 is classified as a pseudogene. The origin of this receptor is an adult in good health. CDR3 in amino acids: CTSSQGRDRHSGNTIYF. CDR3 nucleotide sequence: TGCACCAGCAGCCAAGGACGGGATCGCCACTCTGGAAACACCATATATTTT.